What follows describes a single T cell receptor beta chain. The sample comes from a study of technical replicates of blood from a handful of donors. Only in-frame clones appear in the TCRdb table, and some are missing; sequencing was by immunoSEQ multiplex PCR. The table lists roughly 80,000 clones, more than 85% of them singletons. In germline, CDR1 is MGHDK, CDR2 SYGVNS. The CDR3 loop spans 13 amino acids. Trimming took 6 bases from V and 1 from J, leaving 9 bases between them. The V and J genes are TRBV25-1 and TRBJ1-1, with D possibly TRBD1 on 5 matching bases. The clonotype was recovered from a human donor in good health. Sequencing was carried out using T cells isolated from PBMCs. CDR3 in DNA: TGTGCCAGCAGCTTAGGGGAGAACACTGAAGCTTTCTTT. This sequence encodes CASSLGENTEAFF.